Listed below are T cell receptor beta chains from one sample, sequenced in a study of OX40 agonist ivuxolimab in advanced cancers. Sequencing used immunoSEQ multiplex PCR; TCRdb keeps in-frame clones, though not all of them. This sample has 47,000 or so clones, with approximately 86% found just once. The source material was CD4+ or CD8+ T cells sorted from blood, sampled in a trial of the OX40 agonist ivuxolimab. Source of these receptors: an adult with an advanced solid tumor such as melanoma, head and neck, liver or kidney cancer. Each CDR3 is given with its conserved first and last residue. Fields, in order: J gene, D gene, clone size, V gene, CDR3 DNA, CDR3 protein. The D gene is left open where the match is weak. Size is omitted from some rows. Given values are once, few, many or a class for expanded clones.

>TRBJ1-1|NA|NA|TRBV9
TGTGCCAGCAGCGTAGGGGGCCCCCATGAAGCTTTCTTT
CASSVGGPHEAFF
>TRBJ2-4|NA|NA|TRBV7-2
TGTGCCAGCACCGGCTATAAAAACATTCAGTACTTC
CASTGYKNIQYF
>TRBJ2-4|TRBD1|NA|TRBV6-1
TGTGCCAGCAGTGACCCGACAGGGCTAGCCAAAAACATTCAGTACTTC
CASSDPTGLAKNIQYF
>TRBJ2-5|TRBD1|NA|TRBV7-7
TGTGCCAGCAGCCCAACTCCGGGACAGCAAGAGACCCAGTACTTC
CASSPTPGQQETQYF
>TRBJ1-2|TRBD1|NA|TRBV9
TGTGCCAGCAGCCCAGGGGGATACTATGGCTACACCTTC
CASSPGGYYGYTF
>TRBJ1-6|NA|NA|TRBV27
TGTGCCAGCAGTTTAGGGTCCAGGGGCAATTCACCCCTCCACTTT
CASSLGSRGNSPLHF
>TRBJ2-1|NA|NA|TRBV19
TGTGCCAGTAGTATAGTAGGGTACAATGAGCAGTTCTTC
CASSIVGYNEQFF
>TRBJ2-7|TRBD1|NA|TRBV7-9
TGTGCCAGCAGCCCCGGGACAGGGTTTCTATACGAGCAGTACTTC
CASSPGTGFLYEQYF
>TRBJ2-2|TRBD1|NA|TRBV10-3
TGTGCCATCAGTGAGTCGACCGGACAGGGGGGGATCGGGGAGCTGTTTTTT
CAISESTGQGGIGELFF
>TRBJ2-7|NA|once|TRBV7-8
TGTGCCAGCAGCAAAGGACAGCCTATCTACGAGCAGTACTTC
CASSKGQPIYEQYF
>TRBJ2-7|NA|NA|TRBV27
TGTGCCAGCAGTATCGGGACCCAAGGAGCCTACGAGCAGTACTTC
CASSIGTQGAYEQYF
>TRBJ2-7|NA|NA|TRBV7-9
TGTGCTTACGGGAGTTACGAGCAGTACTTC
CAYGSYEQYF
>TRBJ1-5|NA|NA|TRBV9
TGTGCCAGCAGCGTAGGTCCAAGTGTTGGCAATCAGCCCCAGCATTTT
CASSVGPSVGNQPQHF
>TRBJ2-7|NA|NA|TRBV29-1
TGCAGCGTTGTCGGGGCCTACGAGCAGTACTTC
CSVVGAYEQYF
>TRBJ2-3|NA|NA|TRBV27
TGTGCCAGCAGTTTACGGGGGGATACGCAGTATTTT
CASSLRGDTQYF
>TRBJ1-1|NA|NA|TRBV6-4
TGTGCCAGCAGTTTGGACGGGAACACTGAAGCTTTCTTT
CASSLDGNTEAFF
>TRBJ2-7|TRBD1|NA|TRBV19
TGTGCCAGTAGTATGGGGACAGGGTACCACGAGCAGTACTTC
CASSMGTGYHEQYF
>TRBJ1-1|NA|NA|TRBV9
TGTGCCAGCAGCGCGCTCCAGGGGTTGGGCACTGAAGCTTTCTTT
CASSALQGLGTEAFF
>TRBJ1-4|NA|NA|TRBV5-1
TGCGCCAGCAGCTTGGTTGCCAATGACCAACTGTTTTTT
CASSLVANDQLFF
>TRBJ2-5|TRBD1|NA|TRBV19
TGTGCCAGTAGCCCGACAGGGGTCGGGCTTAAAGAGACCCAGTACTTC
CASSPTGVGLKETQYF
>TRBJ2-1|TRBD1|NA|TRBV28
TGTGCCAGCAGTTTATGGGCGTCACAGGGGCCCCAAAATGAGCAGTTCTTC
CASSLWASQGPQNEQFF
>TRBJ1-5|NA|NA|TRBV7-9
TGTGCCAGCAGCTTAGGTGGGGGGAGCAATCAGCCCCAGCATTTT
CASSLGGGSNQPQHF
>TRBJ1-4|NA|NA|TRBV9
TGTGCCAGCAGCGTAGGGCGAGGTGGCGGAGCAACTAATGAAAAACTGTTTTTT
CASSVGRGGGATNEKLFF
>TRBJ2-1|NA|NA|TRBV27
TGTGCCAGCAGTCACCTCGGGGTCAGGGTAGACAATGAGCAGTTCTTC
CASSHLGVRVDNEQFF
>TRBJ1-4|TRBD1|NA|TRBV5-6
TGTGCCAGCAGCTCCGGGGCCAGGGGGCTGTTTTTT
CASSSGARGLFF
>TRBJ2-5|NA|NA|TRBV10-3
TGTGCCATCAGTGAGACAAGGGGTTTAGAGACCCAGTACTTC
CAISETRGLETQYF
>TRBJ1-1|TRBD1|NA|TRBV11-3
TGTGCCAGCAGCCACAGGGGTCACACTGAAGCTTTCTTT
CASSHRGHTEAFF
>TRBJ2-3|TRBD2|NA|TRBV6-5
TGTGCCAGCAGTTGCTGGGCGGGGGGGCCTCGAGATACGCAGTATTTT
CASSCWAGGPRDTQYF
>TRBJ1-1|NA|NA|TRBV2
TGTGCCAGCAGAAGGCTGCGGGACACTGAAGCTTTCTTT
CASRRLRDTEAFF
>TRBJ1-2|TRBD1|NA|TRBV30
TGTGCCTGGAGTTTGGAGACAGGGGCTGGCTACACCTTC
CAWSLETGAGYTF
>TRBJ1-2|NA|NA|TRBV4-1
TGCGCCAGCAGCCAAGATTACGAGGTCTACTCCTATGGCTACACCTTC
CASSQDYEVYSYGYTF
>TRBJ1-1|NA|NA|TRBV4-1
TGCGCCAGCAGCCAACGGGGGGAGATGAACACTGAAGCTTTCTTT
CASSQRGEMNTEAFF
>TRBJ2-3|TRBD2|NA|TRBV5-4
TGTGCCAGCAGCCCCGGGAGAGGCGGGAGAATTGGGTCAGATACGCAGTATTTT
CASSPGRGGRIGSDTQYF
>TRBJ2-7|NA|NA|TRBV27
TGTGCCAGCAGTTTTGGACAGTCCTACGAGCAGTACTTC
CASSFGQSYEQYF
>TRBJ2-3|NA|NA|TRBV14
TGTGCCAGCAGCCAAGATTTAGGCACGCAGTATTTT
CASSQDLGTQYF
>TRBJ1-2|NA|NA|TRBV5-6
TGTGCCAGCAGCTTAGGGACATCCAACTATGGCTACACCTTC
CASSLGTSNYGYTF
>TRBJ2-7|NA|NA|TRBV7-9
TGTGCCAGCAGCTTACAGTACGAGCAGTACTTC
CASSLQYEQYF
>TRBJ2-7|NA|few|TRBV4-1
TGCGCCAGCAGCCAAGATCTTAGTTCAGTTACCTACGAGCAGTACTTC
CASSQDLSSVTYEQYF